These 32 T cell receptor beta chains came from one sample sequenced in a study of blood T cell repertoires in COVID-19. Method: immunoSEQ multiplex PCR; TCRdb's copy keeps in-frame clones and lacks some. The table lists some 100,000 clones, 70% to 90% of them singletons. Sequences were obtained from peripheral blood. The source of these receptors is an older woman with active or convalescent COVID-19.

The chain carries TRBV5-5 and TRBJ2-5, with TRBD1 as a possible D gene (5 bases). CDR3 size: 14 residues. Germline V gives CDR1 SGHKS, CDR2 YYEKEE (reference sequence). The ends were cut back, 3 bases at V and 1 base at J, with 10 bases in the middle. CDR3 sequence: CASSYGRGQETQYF. The CDR3 DNA reads TGTGCCAGCAGCTATGGAAGGGGCCAAGAGACCCAGTACTTC.

V and J are TRBV4-3 and TRBJ1-1; 7 nucleotides agree with TRBD1. V shed 2 bases and J 4 bases; nucleotides not matched to a gene: 4. Germline V gene lookup returns CDR1 LGHNA and CDR2 YSLEER. This CDR3 region has 14 residues. CDR3 DNA sequence: TGCGCCAGCAGCCAAACGGACAGGATCACTGAAGCTTTCTTT. Its translation is CASSQTDRITEAFF.

The chain links TRBV5-1 to TRBJ1-4; 9 bases align to TRBD1. The V and J ends lost 3 bases and 8 bases, in that order; junction bases with no gene match: 11. Looked up from germline, CDR1 is SGHRS and CDR2 is YFSETQ. This CDR3 comprises 16 residues. The CDR3 sequence is CASSSRAGQGEEKLFF. CDR3 DNA sequence: TGCGCCAGCAGCTCGCGAGCGGGACAGGGAGAGGAAAAACTGTTTTTT.

This clone was seen more than once but under ten times. This chain connects TRBV28 to TRBJ1-2, with D perhaps TRBD1 (6 bases). Germline V gene sequence: CDR1 MDHEN, CDR2 SYDVKM. V lost 4 bases to trimming and J lost 2 bases, with 11 bases between them. The CDR3 contains 14 residues. The CDR3 DNA reads TGTGCCAGCAGTTCCCCCGACAGGAACTATGGCTACACCTTC. Its translation: CASSSPDRNYGYTF.

The chain employs TRBV11-2 and TRBJ2-4; the D gene is possibly TRBD1 (6 bases). V was trimmed by 0 bases and J by 6 bases, leaving 15 bases between them. Germline-derived CDR1 and CDR2 are SGHAT and FQNNGV. The length of the CDR3 is 16 residues. The CDR3 sequence is CASSLDAPGASNIQYF. For the CDR3, the DNA is TGTGCCAGCAGCTTAGACGCCCCAGGGGCCTCAAACATTCAGTACTTC.

V usage is TRBV11-3 and J usage is TRBJ2-1, with 7 bases matching TRBD2. V was clipped by 3 bases and J by 8 bases; unmatched bases: 16. The CDR3 is made up of 17 amino acids. The germline V gene encodes CDR1 SGHNT and CDR2 YENEEA. CDR3 bases: TGTGCCAGCAGCTTGGGGGTACGGGGGGAAGGGTCCGATGAGCAGTTCTTC. It yields the protein CASSLGVRGEGSDEQFF.

This chain joins TRBV5-6 and TRBJ2-7, with D possibly being TRBD1 (5 bases). Germline V gene sequence: CDR1 SGHDT, CDR2 YYEEEE. Trimming cost V 0 bases and J 6 bases, with 7 bases left between them. This CDR3 has 12 amino acids. The CDR3 region has the DNA TGTGCCAGCAGCTTGGGGGGCCGCGAGCAGTACTTC. Translation: CASSLGGREQYF.

The chain combines TRBV10-3 with TRBJ2-1; 10 positions agree with TRBD2. CDR1 and CDR2 (germline): ENHRY, SYGVKD. Unmatched junction bases numbered 6, after V lost 6 bases and J lost 4 bases. This CDR3 is 15 amino acids long. The CDR3 is CAISASGGPYNEQFF. CDR3 nucleotide sequence: TGTGCCATCAGCGCTAGCGGGGGCCCGTACAATGAGCAGTTCTTC.

This CDR3 is CAASRQGTNQPQHF. Here the CDR3 DNA reads TGTGCCGCCAGCCGACAGGGAACGAATCAGCCCCAGCATTTT. The chain links TRBV19 to TRBJ1-5, with 7 positions matching TRBD1. CDR1 is LNHDA and CDR2 is SQIVND in the germline V gene (reference sequence). CDR3 size: 14 residues. V lost 11 bases and J lost 4; bases outside the gene matches: 11.

The V gene is TRBV20-1, the J gene TRBJ1-5; 9 positions agree with TRBD1. This CDR3 has 16 residues. V shed 3 bases and J 1 base; nucleotides not matched to a gene: 7. Germline V gene sequence: CDR1 DFQATT, CDR2 SNEGSKA (reference sequence). The CDR3 spells CSASRDRVGSNQPQHF. The CDR3 DNA sequence: TGCAGTGCTAGTAGGGACAGGGTTGGGAGCAATCAGCCCCAGCATTTT.

The chain combines TRBV24-1 with TRBJ1-2; 9 bases align to TRBD1. Germline loops: CDR1 KGHDR, CDR2 SFDVKD. Unmatched junction bases numbered 2, after V lost 3 bases and J lost 4 bases. The CDR3 length is 14 residues. CDR3 in amino acids: CATSDGTGLYGYTF. CDR3 bases: TGTGCCACCAGTGATGGGACAGGGCTCTATGGCTACACCTTC.

This clone was found a few times. The gene calls are TRBV11-2 and TRBJ2-7; no definite D call. The germline CDR1 and CDR2 sequences are SGHAT and FQNNGV. V lost 0 bases, J lost 0 bases, and 15 bases lay in between. The CDR3 covers 17 residues. The DNA for the CDR3 is TGTGCCAGCAGCTTAGATCCGGGTAGGAAAAGCTCCTACGAGCAGTACTTC. As protein: CASSLDPGRKSSYEQYF.

The J gene is TRBJ2-7, the V gene TRBV4-2; 8 positions match TRBD2. This CDR3 has 16 amino acids. Germline assignment: CDR1 LGHNA and CDR2 YNFKEQ. V was pared by 0 bases and J by 9 bases, with 13 bases of the junction left unmatched. The CDR3 loop is CASSQDLSGALSGQYF. CDR3 DNA sequence: TGTGCCAGCAGCCAAGATCTTAGCGGGGCCCTTTCTGGGCAGTACTTC.

This rearrangement joins TRBV18 to TRBJ1-3; D is ambiguous. CDR1 and CDR2 (germline): KGHSH, LQKENI. Trimming took off 4 bases at V and 0 bases at J, with 7 bases between the two ends. The CDR3 totals 14 residues. CDR3 sequence reads: CASSRDSSGNTIYF. CDR3 nucleotide sequence: TGTGCCAGCTCACGAGATAGCTCTGGAAACACCATATATTTT.

The chain joins TRBV7-6 to TRBJ1-2; unclear D gene. This CDR3 spans 14 amino acids. The V and J ends lost 1 base and 1 base respectively, with 7 bases between them. CDR1 and CDR2 from the germline V gene are SGHVS and FNYEAQ. CDR3 protein: CASSLDSLNYGYTF. In DNA form, the CDR3 reads TGTGCCAGCAGCTTAGATTCCCTTAACTATGGCTACACCTTC.

The sample holds a few counts of this clone. In DNA, the CDR3 is TGTGCCAGCAGCCCCAGGGTGTACGAGCAGTACTTC. As protein: CASSPRVYEQYF. The chain is built from TRBV7-8 and TRBJ2-7; possible D gene TRBD1, 5 bases. The germline V and J ends were trimmed by 5 bases and 4 bases, with 9 bases remaining between them. The CDR3 sequence is 12 residues long. The germline gives CDR1 SGHVS, CDR2 FQNEAQ.

The rearrangement uses TRBV18 and TRBJ2-2; TRBD1 matches 7 bases. The CDR3 runs to 15 residues. Germline loops: CDR1 KGHSH, CDR2 LQKENI. With 4 bases clipped from V and 5 bases from J, the junction kept 7 bases outside the gene matches. The CDR3 loop is CASSLDRVGTGELFF. CDR3 nucleotides: TGTGCCAGCTCACTCGACAGGGTTGGGACCGGGGAGCTGTTTTTT.

The chain recombines TRBV5-5 with TRBJ1-1, with 7 bases fitting TRBD1. Germline lookup yields CDR1 SGHKS and CDR2 YYEKEE (reference sequence). Trimming took 4 bases from V and 4 from J; bases not matched to a gene: 4. This CDR3 spans 13 amino acids. The CDR3, as DNA: TGTGCCAGCAGCGCACAGGGGAGCACTGAAGCTTTCTTT. Translation: CASSAQGSTEAFF.

The chain combines TRBV28 with TRBJ1-6; TRBD1 matches 7 bases. The CDR3 loop spans 15 amino acids. Per the germline V gene, CDR1 is MDHEN and CDR2 is SYDVKM. Germline trimming cut 2 bases from V and 7 bases from J; bases unmatched to any gene: 5. CDR3 coding DNA: TGTGCCAGCAGTTTACTAGGGGGCAGCAATTCACCCCTCCACTTT. This sequence encodes CASSLLGGSNSPLHF.

The J gene is TRBJ2-7, the V gene TRBV29-1; 7 bases map to TRBD1. V lost 7 bases and J lost 0; bases outside the gene matches: 3. Germline V gene lookup returns CDR1 SQVTM and CDR2 ANQGSEA. CDR3 length: 12 residues. The CDR3, as DNA: TGCAGCGCCCGGGACAGCTCCTACGAGCAGTACTTC. It yields the protein CSARDSSYEQYF.

The gene calls are TRBV2 and TRBJ1-2; tentatively, D is TRBD1 (5 bases). V lost 8 bases, J lost 6 bases, and 22 bases lay in between. The CDR3 spans 15 residues. Looked up from germline, CDR1 is SNHLY and CDR2 is FYNNEI. CDR3 nucleotides: TGTGCCAGCGGAGCGGAGGGGAGGCCGCCCAATGGCTACACCTTC. The encoded protein is CASGAEGRPPNGYTF.

The chain has TRBV4-1 and TRBJ1-2, with D unresolved. This CDR3 contains 16 residues. CDR1 is MGHRA and CDR2 is YSYEKL in the germline V gene. V lost 0 bases and J 3 bases, leaving 14 bases between the germline ends. The CDR3 nucleotides are TGCGCCAGCAGCCAAGATGGGAGGGAGGGATACTATGGCTACACCTTC. Its protein is CASSQDGREGYYGYTF.

This clone has a handful of counts. J is TRBJ2-3 and V is TRBV18, with 7 bases identical to TRBD2. Germline trimming cut 2 bases from V and 0 bases from J; bases unmatched to any gene: 2. Germline V gene data show CDR1 as KGHSH and CDR2 as LQKENI. The CDR3 is made up of 15 amino acids. CDR3 DNA: TGTGCCAGCTCACCAGTGGGGGGGAGCACAGATACGCAGTATTTT. It is translated as CASSPVGGSTDTQYF.

The rearrangement uses TRBV6-2 or TRBV6-3 and TRBJ2-5; TRBD2 agrees at 7 bases. The CDR3 covers 13 residues. Germline assignment: CDR1 MNHEY and CDR2 SVGEGT. Unmatched junction bases numbered 0, after V lost 2 bases and J lost 3 bases. CDR3 region: CASSYGGEETQYF. The CDR3 DNA is TGTGCCAGCAGTTACGGGGGGGAAGAGACCCAGTACTTC.

This rearrangement joins TRBV5-6 to TRBJ2-7; TRBD2 matches 9 bases. CDR1 SGHDT and CDR2 YYEEEE come from the germline V gene. V trimming: 4 bases; J trimming: 6 bases; junction bases outside the gene matches: 11. The CDR3 contains 15 residues. The CDR3 nucleotides read TGTGCCAGCAGCCCTAGCGGGGCGGGATGGGGCGAGCAGTACTTC. As protein: CASSPSGAGWGEQYF.

This chain links TRBV19 with TRBJ1-6; possible D gene TRBD1, 5 bases. Germline CDR1 and CDR2: LNHDA and SQIVND (reference sequence). Trimming removed 8 bases from V and 4 bases from J, with 9 bases in between. CDR3 length: 13 amino acids. The CDR3, as DNA: TGTGCCAGTTCGACAGAATATAATTCACCCCTCCACTTT. Amino acid sequence: CASSTEYNSPLHF.

In DNA form, the CDR3 reads TGTGCCAGCAGCGCGGGACCGATAAGGCCCCAGCATTTT. Protein product: CASSAGPIRPQHF. The V and J genes are TRBV7-2 and TRBJ1-5; D might be TRBD1 (5 bases). The V end was cut by 5 bases, the J end by 9 bases, with 14 bases between. Germline assignment: CDR1 SGHTA and CDR2 FQGNSA. The CDR3 is made up of 13 amino acids.

In DNA form, the CDR3 reads TGTGCCAGCAGCCCCGGGGGGGTCACCGGGGAGCTGTTTTTT. Translation: CASSPGGVTGELFF. This rearrangement joins TRBV5-4 to TRBJ2-2; TRBD2 aligns across 8 bases. Looked up from germline, CDR1 is SGHNT and CDR2 is YYREEE (reference sequence). V trimming: 4 bases; J trimming: 4 bases; junction bases outside the gene matches: 3. This CDR3 comprises 14 residues.

CDR3 sequence: CASSAGVNSGANVLTF. In DNA, the CDR3 is TGCGCCAGCAGCGCGGGGGTAAACTCTGGGGCCAACGTCCTGACTTTC. This sequence joins TRBV4-3 and TRBJ2-6, with 7 bases aligning to TRBD2. The CDR3 contains 16 residues. V lost 5 bases and J lost 0; bases outside the gene matches: 4. Per the germline V gene, CDR1 is LGHNA and CDR2 is YSLEER.

This chain uses TRBV7-8 with TRBJ2-7, with TRBD1 matching over 7 bases. Germline CDR1 SGHVS, CDR2 FQNEAQ. CDR3 length equals 14 residues. V dropped 5 bases and J dropped 3; count of bases not matched to a gene: 7. This CDR3 is CASSPNRDSYEQYF. DNA for the CDR3: TGTGCCAGCAGCCCAAATCGGGACAGCTACGAGCAGTACTTC.

This clone was recorded once. The rearrangement links TRBV5-8 to TRBJ1-2; 12 positions match TRBD1. Losses at the gene ends were 6 bases for V and 7 bases for J; bases not matched to a gene: 13. The length of the CDR3 is 16 residues. Germline V gene sequence: CDR1 SGHTS, CDR2 YDEGEE. CDR3 sequence (DNA): TGTGCCAGCAACTCCCGAGGGGGACAGGGGGCGTTTGGCTACACCTTC. Residues: CASNSRGGQGAFGYTF.

The gene calls are TRBV6-5 and TRBJ1-2; TRBD1 matches at 12 bases. V was pared by 7 bases and J by 8 bases, with 11 bases of the junction left unmatched. CDR1 MNHEY and CDR2 SVGAGI come from the germline V gene. This CDR3 region has 15 residues. CDR3 nucleotide sequence: TGTGCCAGCACCCAAACCGGGACAGGGGGCTCCGGCTACACCTTC. Translation: CASTQTGTGGSGYTF.